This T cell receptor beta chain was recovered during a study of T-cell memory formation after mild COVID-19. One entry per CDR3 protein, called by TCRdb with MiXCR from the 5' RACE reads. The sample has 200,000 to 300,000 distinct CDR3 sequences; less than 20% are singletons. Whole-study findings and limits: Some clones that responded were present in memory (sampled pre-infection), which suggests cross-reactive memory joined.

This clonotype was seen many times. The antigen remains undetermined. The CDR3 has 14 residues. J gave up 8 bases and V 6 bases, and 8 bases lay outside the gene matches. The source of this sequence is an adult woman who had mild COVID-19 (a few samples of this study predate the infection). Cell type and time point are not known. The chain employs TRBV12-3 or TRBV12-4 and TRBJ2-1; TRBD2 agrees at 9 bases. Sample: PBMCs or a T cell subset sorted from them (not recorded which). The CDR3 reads CASSYAGGWDEQFF. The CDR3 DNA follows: TGTGCCAGCAGCTACGCGGGGGGGTGGGATGAGCAGTTCTTC.